This T cell receptor (beta chain) is drawn from a study of B cell selection in AIRE deficiency. Study results and limitations: Shared Treg sequences were biased toward short CDR3s with few non-templated nucleotide insertions. Of roughly 4,000 shared Treg TCRbeta sequences, about 32% were healthy-only, approximately 9.9% patient-only.

Sorting defined conventional CD4 T cells as CD4+CD127+. The CDR3 contains 17 residues. Germline V lookup: CDR1 LGHNA, CDR2 YNFKEQ. Trimming left V 0 bases short and J 1 base short, with 13 bases between. As for this clone: Its antigen is as yet unknown.

Methods used by the authors: About 99,000 patient and 1.3x10^5 or so healthy donor in-frame TCRbeta sequences came from conventional T cells. The method was immunoSEQ multiplex PCR; TCRdb's version includes in-frame clones alone and lacks a portion of them. V, J and clone size were drawn from that table, and D and trimming were deduced from the DNA. Found here are fewer than 30,000 clones, roughly 96% of them singletons; the top ten hold roughly 0.2%. This chain connects TRBV4-2 to TRBJ2-1; either TRBD1 or TRBD2 may supply D (5 bases each). Sequencing input: conventional CD4+ T cells sorted from PBMCs. This sequence originates from a human donor with AIRE deficiency. The CDR3 DNA reads as TGTGCCAGCAGCCAAGAGCAGCAGGGAGAATCCTACAATGAGCAGTTCTTC. Protein: CASSQEQQGESYNEQFF.